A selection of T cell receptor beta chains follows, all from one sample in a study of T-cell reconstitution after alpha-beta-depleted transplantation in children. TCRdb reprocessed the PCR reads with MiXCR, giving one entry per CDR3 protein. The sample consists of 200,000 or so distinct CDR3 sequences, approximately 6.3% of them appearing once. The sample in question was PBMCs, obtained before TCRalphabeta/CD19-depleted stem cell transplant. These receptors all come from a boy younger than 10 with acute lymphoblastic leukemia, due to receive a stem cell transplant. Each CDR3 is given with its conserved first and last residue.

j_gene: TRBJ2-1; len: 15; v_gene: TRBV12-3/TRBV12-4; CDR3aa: CASSSRASGYNEQFF
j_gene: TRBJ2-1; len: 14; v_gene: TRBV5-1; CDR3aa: CASSFISEVNEQFF
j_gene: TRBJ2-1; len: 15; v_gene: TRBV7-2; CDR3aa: CASGSGLAVYNEQFF
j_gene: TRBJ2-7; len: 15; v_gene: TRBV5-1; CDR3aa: CASSLAPDQRYEQYF
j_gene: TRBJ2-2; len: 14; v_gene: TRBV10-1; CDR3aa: CASTGTTNTGELFF
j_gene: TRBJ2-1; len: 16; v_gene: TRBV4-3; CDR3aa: CASSQASGSSYNEQFF
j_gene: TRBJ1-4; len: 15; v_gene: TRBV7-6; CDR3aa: CASSLVAGLNEKLFF
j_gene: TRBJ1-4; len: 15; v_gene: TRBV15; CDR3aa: CATRWGGPTNEKLFF
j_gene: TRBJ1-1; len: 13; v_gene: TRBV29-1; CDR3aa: CSVARDRDAEAFF
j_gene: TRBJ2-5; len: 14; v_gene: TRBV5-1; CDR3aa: CASSLVGNQETQYF
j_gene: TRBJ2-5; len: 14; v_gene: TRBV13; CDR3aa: CASSPNRGPETQYF
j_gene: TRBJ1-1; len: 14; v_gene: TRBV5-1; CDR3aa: CASSSPTGNTQAFF